The 26 T cell receptor beta chains listed next were all sequenced from one sample in a study of blood T cell repertoires in COVID-19. Clones were sequenced by immunoSEQ multiplex PCR, and TCRdb holds only the in-frame ones, with some missing. The profile shows fewer than 300,000 clones, 88% of them singletons. The sample was peripheral blood. These receptors all stem from a woman in her thirties or forties who had recovered from COVID-19.

V usage is TRBV5-1 and J usage is TRBJ2-2; TRBD1 is a possible D gene (5 bases). Germline-derived CDR1 and CDR2 are SGHRS and YFSETQ. Between the trimmed V and J ends, which lost 6 bases and 2 bases, there was a span of 11 bases. CDR3 length equals 14 residues. CDR3 sequence (DNA): TGCGCCAGCACCTTAACAGGAAACACCGGGGAGCTGTTTTTT. Translation: CASTLTGNTGELFF.

The rearrangement joins TRBV3-1 (or the pseudogene TRBV3-2) to TRBJ1-4; tentative D call: TRBD1 (6 bases). Trimming took off 0 bases at V and 7 bases at J, with 15 bases between the two ends. This CDR3 is built from 16 residues. Germline-derived CDR1 and CDR2 are LGHDT and YNNKEL (reference sequence). In DNA, the CDR3 is TGTGCCAGCAGCCAAGAGTACAGGGCTCTTGGTGAAAAACTGTTTTTT. Encoded protein: CASSQEYRALGEKLFF.

V is TRBV4-3 and J is TRBJ2-3; 8 bases line up with TRBD2. Per the germline V gene, CDR1 is LGHNA and CDR2 is YSLEER. CDR3 length: 17 residues. Germline trimming cut 2 bases from V and 1 base from J; bases unmatched to any gene: 8. DNA of the CDR3: TGCGCCAGCAGCCAAAGTGGGGAGACTAGCGGCACAGATACGCAGTATTTT. Encoded protein: CASSQSGETSGTDTQYF.

This clone was seen just once. The chain carries TRBV7-6 and TRBJ2-2, with 8 nucleotides matching TRBD2. Germline values: CDR1 SGHVS, CDR2 FNYEAQ. Trimming at V came to 5 bases and at J to 7 bases, leaving 18 bases not matched to a gene. The CDR3 runs to 18 residues. CDR3 region: CASSHPGGEGRFVGELFF. The CDR3 coding sequence is TGTGCCAGCAGCCACCCGGGGGGGGAGGGCCGGTTCGTCGGGGAGCTGTTTTTT.

The genes are TRBV27 and TRBJ2-7, with 7 bases aligning to TRBD2. Germline V gene lookup returns CDR1 MNHEY and CDR2 SMNVEV (reference sequence). V gave up 4 bases and J gave up 5 bases; unmatched junction bases: 5. The CDR3 runs to 13 residues. For the CDR3, the DNA is TGTGCCAGCAGTTGGGCTAGCGGAAACGAGCAGTACTTC. This sequence encodes CASSWASGNEQYF.

The chain carries TRBV9 and TRBJ2-5; TRBD2 is a possible D gene (5 bases). The V gene's germline CDR1 is SGDLS and CDR2 YYNGEE. CDR3 length equals 12 residues. V was cut by 4 bases and J by 4 bases, with 8 bases left in between. The CDR3 here is CASSLAGETQYF. The CDR3 bases are TGTGCCAGCAGCCTAGCCGGAGAGACCCAGTACTTC.

The genes are TRBV6-5 and TRBJ1-5; 9 positions agree with TRBD1. The J segment lost 3 bases and the V segment lost 6 bases, leaving 6 bases of the junction unmatched. This CDR3 spans 15 amino acids. The germline gives CDR1 MNHEY, CDR2 SVGAGI. The chain's CDR3 is CASSEGTGYNQPQHF. The DNA of the CDR3 is TGTGCCAGCAGCGAGGGGACAGGGTACAATCAGCCCCAGCATTTT.

The V gene is TRBV11-2, the J gene TRBJ2-5; D gene ambiguous. The CDR3 is 13 amino acids. V lost 5 bases to trimming and J lost 3 bases, with 10 bases between them. The germline CDR1 and CDR2 sequences are SGHAT and FQNNGV. The CDR3 region has the DNA TGTGCCAGCAGCACCGGGTTAAAAGAGACCCAGTACTTC. Translation gives CASSTGLKETQYF.

The chain employs TRBV3-1 (or the pseudogene TRBV3-2) and TRBJ2-1, with D maybe TRBD2 (5 bases). The CDR3 has 12 residues. V was pared by 4 bases and J by 6 bases, with 7 bases between. Germline lookup yields CDR1 LGHDT and CDR2 YNNKEL (reference sequence). CDR3 in DNA: TGTGCCAGCAGCCGCGGGCCCAATGAGCAGTTCTTC. Translation: CASSRGPNEQFF.

The chain carries TRBV5-8 and TRBJ2-4, with 9 bases lining up with TRBD1. CDR1 and CDR2 from the germline V gene are SGHTS and YDEGEE. The CDR3 runs to 17 residues. The V gene end was trimmed by 2 bases and the J gene end by 0 bases; junction bases not matched to a gene: 6. In DNA, the CDR3 is TGTGCCAGCAGCTTCGGGACAGGGCATCTAGCCAAAAACATTCAGTACTTC. Translating it yields CASSFGTGHLAKNIQYF.

This rearrangement joins TRBV13 to TRBJ2-5; no reliable D call. The CDR3 length is 15 residues. V was clipped by 5 bases and J by 2 bases, with 15 bases between them. The germline V gene encodes CDR1 PRHDT and CDR2 FYEKMQ (reference sequence). CDR3 coding DNA: TGTGCCAGCAGCCCAGGCCCTGGGTGGCAAGAGACCCAGTACTTC. It is translated as CASSPGPGWQETQYF.

The chain combines TRBV2 with TRBJ1-5, with 8 positions matching TRBD1. V lost 6 bases and J lost 12; bases outside the gene matches: 7. CDR1 SNHLY and CDR2 FYNNEI come from the germline V gene. The CDR3 is 12 residues long. In nucleotides, the CDR3 is TGTGCCAGCAGCCCCGGACAGGGTAACCAGCATTTT. This encodes CASSPGQGNQHF.

V usage is TRBV6-5 and J usage is TRBJ1-1; no clear D. Per the germline V gene, CDR1 is MNHEY and CDR2 is SVGAGI. Trimming left V 3 bases short and J 1 base short, with 9 bases between. This CDR3 has 14 residues. DNA of the CDR3: TGTGCCAGCAGTTATGAGGGCTGGAACACTGAAGCTTTCTTT. Translated, it gives CASSYEGWNTEAFF.

This chain uses TRBV6-2 or TRBV6-3 with TRBJ2-1; TRBD2 matches at 11 bases. CDR1 and CDR2 from the germline V gene are MNHEY and SVGEGT. The CDR3 sequence is 15 residues long. Trimming cost V 6 bases and J 2 bases; bases outside gene matches: 3. CDR3: CASSRLAGTYNEQFF. The CDR3 DNA follows: TGTGCCAGCAGCAGACTAGCGGGGACCTACAATGAGCAGTTCTTC.

The rearrangement links TRBV7-2 to TRBJ2-7, with TRBD2 matching 10 bases. Unmatched junction bases numbered 4, after V lost 3 bases and J lost 2 bases. CDR3 length: 15 amino acids. CDR1 SGHTA and CDR2 FQGNSA come from the germline V gene. CDR3 sequence reads: CASSFLAGDPYEQYF. The CDR3 nucleotides are TGTGCCAGCAGCTTTCTAGCGGGGGACCCCTACGAGCAGTACTTC.

The rearrangement uses TRBV6-5 and TRBJ1-2; perhaps TRBD1 as D (5 bases). The CDR3 runs 14 residues. V lost 8 bases and J 7 bases, leaving 20 bases between the germline ends. Germline CDR1 reads MNHEY; CDR2 reads SVGAGI. CDR3 amino acids: CASHRGGVPFGYTF. Written as DNA, the CDR3 is TGTGCCAGCCACCGGGGAGGGGTCCCCTTTGGCTACACCTTC.

This rearrangement joins TRBV29-1 to TRBJ1-2; 11 bases agree with TRBD1. The CDR3 is made up of 14 amino acids. Per the germline V gene, CDR1 is SQVTM and CDR2 is ANQGSEA. J gave up 3 bases and V 3 bases, and 3 bases lay outside the gene matches. CDR3 sequence (DNA): TGCAGCGTTGATGGGACAGGGGGAGACTATGGCTACACCTTC. Translated, it gives CSVDGTGGDYGYTF. The whole variable domain, filled in from reference TRBV29-1 and TRBJ1-2, reads SAVISQKPSRDICQRGTSLTIQCQVDSQVTMMFWYRQQPGQSLTLIATANQGSEATYESGFVIDKFPISRPNLTFSTLTVSNMSPEDSSIYLCSVDGTGGDYGYTFGSGTRLTVV.

The chain recombines TRBV9 with TRBJ1-1, with D unclear. Germline V lookup: CDR1 SGDLS, CDR2 YYNGEE. CDR3 length equals 13 residues. V shed 3 bases and J shed 7 bases, with 13 bases lying between them. The CDR3, as DNA: TGTGCCAGCAGCGCCGCCCAGGCGGGTGAAGCTTTCTTT. It encodes CASSAAQAGEAFF.

The rearrangement uses TRBV20-1 and TRBJ2-7; TRBD2 is a possible D gene (7 bases). The CDR3 length is 15 residues. The germline V gene has CDR1 DFQATT and CDR2 SNEGSKA (reference sequence). Trimming removed 3 bases at V and 0 bases at J, with 15 bases between. CDR3 sequence (DNA): TGCAGTGCTAGTGGGGGTAGGGGGGGCTCCTACGAGCAGTACTTC. Its translation: CSASGGRGGSYEQYF.

The chain joins TRBV6-2 or TRBV6-3 to TRBJ1-2; possible D gene TRBD1, 5 bases. Germline values: CDR1 MNHEY, CDR2 SVGEGT. The CDR3 spans 17 residues. V lost 0 bases to trimming and J lost 5 bases, with 19 bases between them. CDR3 in DNA: TGTGCCAGCAGTTACTCGATGGGACTCCTCGGGGCATATGGCTACACCTTC. Protein product: CASSYSMGLLGAYGYTF.

This clone was picked up a small number of times. J is TRBJ2-2 and V is TRBV3-1 (or the pseudogene TRBV3-2), with 8 bases aligning to TRBD1. CDR1 LGHDT and CDR2 YNNKEL come from the germline V gene (reference sequence). J gave up 4 bases and V 4 bases, and 8 bases lay outside the gene matches. The CDR3 totals 16 residues. DNA of the CDR3: TGTGCCAGCAGCCCAGGACAGGGTCTGGGCACCGGGGAGCTGTTTTTT. It codes for CASSPGQGLGTGELFF.

This clone has more than one count but fewer than ten. V usage is TRBV5-8 and J usage is TRBJ2-5; 7 positions agree with TRBD1. The CDR3 has 13 residues. V gave up 7 bases and J gave up 2 bases; unmatched junction bases: 5. Germline assignment: CDR1 SGHTS and CDR2 YDEGEE. DNA for the CDR3: TGTGCCAGCGCGACGGACAGGCAAGAGACCCAGTACTTC. Protein: CASATDRQETQYF.

The rearrangement links TRBV25-1 to TRBJ2-5, with D possibly TRBD2 on 6 matching bases. V lost 3 bases and J lost 3, with 14 bases in between. Germline V CDR1 and CDR2: MGHDK, SYGVNS. The CDR3 totals 15 residues. This chain's CDR3 is CASSDLADVKETQYF. CDR3 in DNA: TGTGCCAGCAGTGACTTAGCGGACGTTAAAGAGACCCAGTACTTC. The variable domain in full, completed from reference TRBV25-1 and TRBJ2-5, reads EADIYQTPRYLVIGTGKKITLECSQTMGHDKMYWYQQDPGMELHLIHYSYGVNSTEKGDLSSESTVSRIRTEHFPLTLESARPSHTSQYLCASSDLADVKETQYFGPGTRLLVL.

The chain is built from TRBV3-1 (or the pseudogene TRBV3-2) and TRBJ2-3, with 9 bases lining up with TRBD2. The germline gives CDR1 LGHDT, CDR2 YNNKEL (reference sequence). V lost 1 base, J lost 8 bases, and 7 bases stayed unmatched. CDR3 size: 15 residues. The CDR3 bases are TGTGCCAGCAGCCAAGTGGCGGGAGGGACGGGTACGCAGTATTTT. Its protein product is CASSQVAGGTGTQYF.

This sequence joins TRBV7-9 and TRBJ2-7; D unresolved. Trimming shortened V by 1 base and J by 2 bases, and 9 bases separated the two germline ends. CDR1 and CDR2 (germline): SEHNR, FQNEAQ (reference sequence). The CDR3 loop spans 14 amino acids. CDR3 bases: TGTGCCAGCAGCTTAGTCGGCGGCCCCTACGAGCAGTACTTC. Translated: CASSLVGGPYEQYF.

The DNA for the CDR3 is TGTGCCAGCAGCCCACTAGCGTCGGGGCAGTTCTTC. Its translation: CASSPLASGQFF. V and J are TRBV12-3 or TRBV12-4 and TRBJ2-1; 7 bases fit TRBD2. The CDR3 loop spans 12 amino acids. The J segment lost 12 bases and the V segment lost 6 bases, leaving 8 bases of the junction unmatched.